Presented here are 15 T cell receptor beta chains from one specimen sequenced in a study of T cell responses to AZD1222 COVID-19 vaccine. The method was immunoSEQ multiplex PCR; TCRdb's version includes in-frame clones alone and lacks a portion of them. The sample carries 90,000 to 100,000 clones, about 85% recorded once. Sequencing was performed on peripheral blood, taken 28 days after the second AZD1222 dose. All receptors come from an adult who received the AZD1222 COVID-19 vaccine.

This chain connects TRBV6-5 to TRBJ2-7; possibly TRBD1 or TRBD2 for D (5 bases each). Germline-derived CDR1 and CDR2 are MNHEY and SVGAGI. The CDR3 has 14 residues. V lost 2 bases and J 4 bases, leaving 12 bases between the germline ends. The CDR3 bases are TGTGCCAGCAGTTACGGGGGAACCCCGTACGAGCAGTACTTC. The encoded protein is CASSYGGTPYEQYF.

The J gene is TRBJ1-2, the V gene TRBV9; no definite D call. The germline CDR1 and CDR2 sequences are SGDLS and YYNGEE. Trimming left V 0 bases short and J 4 bases short, with 4 bases between. This CDR3 spans 12 amino acids. The CDR3 protein is CASSVEAYGYTF. The CDR3 bases are TGTGCCAGCAGCGTAGAGGCCTATGGCTACACCTTC.

In its sample, this clone was seen once. Other DNA sequences in the sample encode the same CDR3. CDR3 residues: CASSLGTGADTQYF. For the CDR3, the DNA is TGCGCCAGCAGCTTGGGGACAGGGGCGGATACGCAGTATTTT. The chain joins TRBV5-1 to TRBJ2-3; 9 bases are shared with TRBD1. CDR1 and CDR2 from the germline V gene are SGHRS and YFSETQ. Trimming at V came to 0 bases and at J to 6 bases, leaving 2 bases not matched to a gene. The CDR3 spans 14 residues.

The chain recombines TRBV21-1 with TRBJ2-1; the table's D call, TRBD2, has no DNA check behind it. TRBV21-1 is classified as a pseudogene. The CDR3 has 17 amino acids. The CDR3 DNA reads as TGTGCCAGCAGCAAAGGGTCTGAGGTTTCACTCTGCGATGAGCAGTTCTTC. Its translation: CASSKGSEVSLCDEQFF.

Here the CDR3 reads CASSPGGYNEQFF. The DNA of the CDR3 is TGTGCCAGCAGTCCGGGGGGCTACAATGAGCAGTTCTTC. The chain uses TRBV2 and TRBJ2-1; the match to TRBD2 covers 7 bases. Germline values: CDR1 SNHLY, CDR2 FYNNEI. CDR3 length: 13 residues. Germline trimming cut 5 bases from V and 3 bases from J; bases unmatched to any gene: 1.

The chain uses TRBV28 and TRBJ2-3; tentatively, D is TRBD2 (6 bases). V lost 6 bases and J lost 5, with 12 bases in between. This CDR3 is built from 13 residues. Germline V CDR1 and CDR2: MDHEN, SYDVKM. DNA for the CDR3: TGTGCCAGCAGCGCTCCTAGCGTAGATACGCAGTATTTT. Translated, it gives CASSAPSVDTQYF.

This chain connects TRBV5-6 to TRBJ1-4, with a tentative D call TRBD1 (5 bases). Germline V lookup: CDR1 SGHDT, CDR2 YYEEEE. Trimming took off 4 bases at V and 6 bases at J, with 10 bases between the two ends. The CDR3 totals 13 residues. The CDR3 loop is CASSLGEDEKLFF. For the CDR3, the DNA is TGTGCCAGCAGCCTAGGGGAAGATGAAAAACTGTTTTTT.

The chain recombines TRBV25-1 with TRBJ2-1; 10 nucleotides line up with TRBD1. Trimming at V came to 7 bases and at J to 6 bases, leaving 9 bases not matched to a gene. CDR1 and CDR2 (germline): MGHDK, SYGVNS. This CDR3 spans 15 amino acids. This chain's CDR3 is CASTAGTGAFNEQFF. Written as DNA, the CDR3 is TGTGCCAGCACCGCCGGGACAGGGGCTTTCAATGAGCAGTTCTTC.

V is TRBV3-1 (or the pseudogene TRBV3-2) and J is TRBJ1-2, with a weak D call TRBD1 (5 bases). Germline V CDR1 and CDR2: LGHDT, YNNKEL (reference sequence). With 6 bases removed from V and 7 bases from J, the gap between germline ends came to 15 bases. The length of the CDR3 is 13 residues. The CDR3: CASSPPGLTGYTF. CDR3 DNA: TGTGCCAGCAGTCCTCCGGGACTTACTGGCTACACCTTC.

V usage is TRBV5-5 and J usage is TRBJ2-3, with TRBD1 matching 10 bases. The CDR3 sequence is 14 residues long. J gave up 4 bases and V 5 bases, and 4 bases lay outside the gene matches. Germline loops: CDR1 SGHKS, CDR2 YYEKEE (reference sequence). This chain's CDR3 is CASSWTGGPDTQYF. DNA for the CDR3: TGTGCCAGCAGTTGGACAGGGGGACCAGATACGCAGTATTTT.

This clone was counted once. This rearrangement joins TRBV27 to TRBJ2-4; 8 bases match TRBD2. After removal of 4 bases from V and 5 bases from J, the junction contained 4 bases not matched to a gene. Germline V gives CDR1 MNHEY, CDR2 SMNVEV (reference sequence). CDR3 length: 14 residues. CDR3 bases: TGTGCCAGCAGTTGGGGACTAGAAGAAAACATTCAGTACTTC. This translates into CASSWGLEENIQYF.

This chain connects TRBV18 to TRBJ2-6; 7 positions agree with TRBD1. This CDR3 spans 14 amino acids. CDR1 and CDR2 from the germline V gene are KGHSH and LQKENI. J was trimmed by 0 bases and V by 8 bases; bases with no gene match: 1. DNA of the CDR3: TGTGCCAGCCACAGGGGCTCTGGGGCCAACGTCCTGACTTTC. Amino acid sequence: CASHRGSGANVLTF.

The chain combines TRBV7-9 with TRBJ1-2; D not resolved. Trimming shortened V by 5 bases and J by 0 bases, and 13 bases separated the two germline ends. Germline-derived CDR1 and CDR2 are SEHNR and FQNEAQ (reference sequence). The CDR3 sequence is 15 residues long. In DNA form, the CDR3 reads TGTGCCAGCAGCGATGGTAGGGCTACTAACTATGGCTACACCTTC. Protein product: CASSDGRATNYGYTF.

This rearrangement joins TRBV15 to TRBJ2-1, with D uncertain. Germline CDR1 and CDR2: LNHNV and YYDKDF (reference sequence). CDR3 length: 13 residues. V lost 3 bases, J lost 9 bases, and 12 bases lay in between. The CDR3 coding sequence is TGTGCCACCAGCAGTCGCCTCGCGGCTGAGCAGTTCTTC. Protein product: CATSSRLAAEQFF.

The chain carries TRBV24-1 and TRBJ1-5; the match to TRBD1 covers 12 bases. Germline lookup yields CDR1 KGHDR and CDR2 SFDVKD. The length of the CDR3 is 18 residues. V trimming: 4 bases; J trimming: 0 bases; junction bases outside the gene matches: 6. The CDR3 loop reads CATSEGDRGPYSNQPQHF. CDR3 coding DNA: TGTGCCACCAGTGAAGGGGACAGGGGGCCTTATAGCAATCAGCCCCAGCATTTT.